Listed below are T cell receptor beta chains from one sample, sequenced in a study of blood T cell repertoires in COVID-19. Sequenced by immunoSEQ multiplex PCR; TCRdb stores in-frame clones only, minus some. The table lists more than 95,000 clones, around 90% of them singletons. Sequenced material: peripheral blood. The receptor source for this set is a human donor in a cohort sampled during active COVID-19. Both conserved end residues are part of each CDR3. The D gene is left open where the match is weak. Some rows have no size entry. The others give once, few or many, or a class for an expanded clone.

15 TRBJ2-1 TRBD2 NA TRBV19 TGTGCCAGTGCGACACTAGCGGGAACATACAATGAGCAGTTCTTC CASATLAGTYNEQFF
12 TRBJ1-1 NA few TRBV7-9 TGTGCCAGCAGCTTAGTAAACACTGAAGCTTTCTTT CASSLVNTEAFF
14 TRBJ2-7 TRBD2 NA TRBV27 TGTGCCAGCAGCCCCCTAGCGGGAGGCTACGAGCAGTACTTC CASSPLAGGYEQYF
14 TRBJ1-4 TRBD1 NA TRBV5-4 TGTGCCAGCAGCCCGGACAGGTTTAATGAAAAACTGTTTTTT CASSPDRFNEKLFF
16 TRBJ2-7 TRBD2 NA TRBV4-1 TGCGCCAGCGGAAGGGGACTAGCGGGAGGATCCTACGAGCAGTACTTC CASGRGLAGGSYEQYF
18 TRBJ1-1 TRBD1 NA TRBV7-2 TGTGCCAGCAGCTTAGTTATAAATAACAGGGGTATGAGGACTGAAGCTTTCTTT CASSLVINNRGMRTEAFF
15 TRBJ2-7 NA NA TRBV27 TGTGCCAGCTCATTTCGAGTAGGACAGCTCTACGAGCAGTACTTC CASSFRVGQLYEQYF
15 TRBJ1-5 TRBD1 once TRBV7-8 TGTGCCAGCAGCCCCGACAGGGAACTGGGTCAGCCCCAGCATTTT CASSPDRELGQPQHF
13 TRBJ2-2 NA NA TRBV27 TGTGCCAGCAGTAGGACACGTACCGGGGAGCTGTTTTTT CASSRTRTGELFF
17 TRBJ2-3 NA few TRBV27 TGTGCCAGCAGTTCCTTCTCGGCCCCACTTCAGGGAGATACGCAGTATTTT CASSSFSAPLQGDTQYF